The 4 T cell receptor beta chains below were found in one sample sequenced in a study of T cells expressing NK-cell markers. From the 5' RACE reads, TCRdb lists one entry per CDR3 protein and no DNA. In all, the sample yields approximately 110,000 distinct CDR3 sequences. The sample was blood T cells: a sorted CD56 or NKG2C T cell subset, CD4+ or CD8+ T cells, or bulk PBMC T cells (not recorded which). These TCRs come from a woman between 18 and 75 years old in good health.

The chain links TRBV6-2 or TRBV6-3 to TRBJ2-2. In germline, CDR1 is MNHEY, CDR2 SVGEGT. CDR3 length: 16 amino acids. CDR3 loop: CASSYSGSGNTGELFF.

The chain recombines TRBV12-3 or TRBV12-4 with TRBJ2-1; TCRdb indicates TRBD1, and absent DNA this call remains unverified. The CDR3 contains 14 residues. CDR3 amino acids: CASSLTQGYNEQFF.

V gene TRBV19 combines with J gene TRBJ1-4; without DNA, the TCRdb call of TRBD1 cannot be checked. The CDR3 spans 16 residues. Germline V gene lookup returns CDR1 LNHDA and CDR2 SQIVND (reference sequence). The CDR3: CASSIRTELPHKGLFF.

The chain is built from TRBV19 and TRBJ2-1; TCRdb gives TRBD1 as the D gene, but with no DNA this cannot be confirmed. This CDR3 contains 13 residues. Germline V lookup: CDR1 LNHDA, CDR2 SQIVND (reference sequence). The CDR3 sequence is CASTLGGQNEQFF.